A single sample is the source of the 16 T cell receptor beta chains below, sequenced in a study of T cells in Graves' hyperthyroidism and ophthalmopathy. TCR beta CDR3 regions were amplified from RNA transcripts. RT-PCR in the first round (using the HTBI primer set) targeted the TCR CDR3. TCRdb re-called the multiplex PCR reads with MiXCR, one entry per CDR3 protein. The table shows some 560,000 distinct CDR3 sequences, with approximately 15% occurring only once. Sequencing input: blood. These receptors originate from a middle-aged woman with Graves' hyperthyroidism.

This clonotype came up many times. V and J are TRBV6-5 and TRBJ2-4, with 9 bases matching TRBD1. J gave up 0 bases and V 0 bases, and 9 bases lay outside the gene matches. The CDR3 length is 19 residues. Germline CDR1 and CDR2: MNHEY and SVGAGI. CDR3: CASSYSGTGITPAKNIQYF. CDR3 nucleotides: TGTGCCAGCAGTTACTCAGGGACAGGGATCACTCCAGCCAAAAACATTCAGTACTTC.

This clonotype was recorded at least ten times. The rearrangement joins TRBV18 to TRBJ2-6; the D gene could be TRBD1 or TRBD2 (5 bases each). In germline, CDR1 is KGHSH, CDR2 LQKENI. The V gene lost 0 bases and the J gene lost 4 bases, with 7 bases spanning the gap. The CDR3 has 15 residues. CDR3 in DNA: TGTGCCAGCTCACCACCGGGGGTCGGGGCCAACGTCCTGACTTTC. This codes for CASSPPGVGANVLTF.

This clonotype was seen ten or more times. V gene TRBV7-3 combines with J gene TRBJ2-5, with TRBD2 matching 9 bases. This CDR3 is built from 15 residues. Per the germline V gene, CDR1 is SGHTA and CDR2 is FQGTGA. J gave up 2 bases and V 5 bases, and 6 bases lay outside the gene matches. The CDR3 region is CASSRSGLAQETQYF. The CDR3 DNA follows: TGTGCCAGCAGCCGGAGTGGACTAGCGCAAGAGACCCAGTACTTC.

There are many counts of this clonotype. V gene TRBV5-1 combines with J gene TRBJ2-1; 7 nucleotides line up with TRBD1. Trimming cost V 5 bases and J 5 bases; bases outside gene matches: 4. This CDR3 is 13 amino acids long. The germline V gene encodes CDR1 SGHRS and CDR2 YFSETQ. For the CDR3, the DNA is TGCGCCAGCAGAGGGACAGCCGACAATGAGCAGTTCTTC. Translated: CASRGTADNEQFF.

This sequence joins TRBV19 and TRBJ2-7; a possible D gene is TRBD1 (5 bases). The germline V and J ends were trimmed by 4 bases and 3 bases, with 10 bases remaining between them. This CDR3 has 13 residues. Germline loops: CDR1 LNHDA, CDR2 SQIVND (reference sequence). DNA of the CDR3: TGTGCCAGTAGTAGAACAGGCATCTACGAGCAGTACTTC. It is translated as CASSRTGIYEQYF.

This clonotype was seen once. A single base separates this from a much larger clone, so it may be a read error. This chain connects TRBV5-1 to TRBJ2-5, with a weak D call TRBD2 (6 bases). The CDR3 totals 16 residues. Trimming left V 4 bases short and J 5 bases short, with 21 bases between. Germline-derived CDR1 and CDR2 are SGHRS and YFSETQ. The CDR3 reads CASSPVPSENRETQYF. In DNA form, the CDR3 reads TGCGCCAGCAGCCCCGTCCCTAGCGAGAATCGGGAGACCCAGTACTTC. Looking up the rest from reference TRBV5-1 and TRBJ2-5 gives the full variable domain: KAGVTQTPRYLIKTRGQQVTLSCSPISGHRSVSWYQQTPGQGLQFLFEYFSETQRNKGNFPGRFSGRQFSNSRSEMNVSTLELGDSALYLCASSPVPSENRETQYFGPGTRLLVL.

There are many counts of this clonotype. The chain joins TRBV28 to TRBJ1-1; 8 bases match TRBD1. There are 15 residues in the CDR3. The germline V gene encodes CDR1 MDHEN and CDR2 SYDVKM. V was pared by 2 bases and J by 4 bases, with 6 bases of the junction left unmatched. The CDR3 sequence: CASSLADRVATEAFF. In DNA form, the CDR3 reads TGTGCCAGCAGTTTAGCGGACAGGGTGGCCACTGAAGCTTTCTTT. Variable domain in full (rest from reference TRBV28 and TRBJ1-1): DVKVTQSSRYLVKRTGEKVFLECVQDMDHENMFWYRQDPGLGLRLIYFSYDVKMKEKGDIPEGYSVSREKKERFSLILESASTNQTSMYLCASSLADRVATEAFFGQGTRLTVV.

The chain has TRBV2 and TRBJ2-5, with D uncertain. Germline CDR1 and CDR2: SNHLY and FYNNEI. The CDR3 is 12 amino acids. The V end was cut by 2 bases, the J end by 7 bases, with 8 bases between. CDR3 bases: TGTGCCAGCAGTGAATTGGTGAGGACCCAGTACTTC. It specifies CASSELVRTQYF. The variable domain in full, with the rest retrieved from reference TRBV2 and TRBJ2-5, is EPEVTQTPSHQVTQMGQEVILRCVPISNHLYFYWYRQILGQKVEFLVSFYNNEISEKSEIFDDQFSVERPDGSNFTLKIRSTKLEDSAMYFCASSELVRTQYFGPGTRLLVL.

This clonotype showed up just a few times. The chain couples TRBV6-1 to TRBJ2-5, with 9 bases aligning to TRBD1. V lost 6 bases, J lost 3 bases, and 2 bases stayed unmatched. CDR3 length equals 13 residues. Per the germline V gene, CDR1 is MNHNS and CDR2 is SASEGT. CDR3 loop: CASRWTGEETQYF. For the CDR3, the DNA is TGTGCCAGCAGGTGGACAGGGGAAGAGACCCAGTACTTC.

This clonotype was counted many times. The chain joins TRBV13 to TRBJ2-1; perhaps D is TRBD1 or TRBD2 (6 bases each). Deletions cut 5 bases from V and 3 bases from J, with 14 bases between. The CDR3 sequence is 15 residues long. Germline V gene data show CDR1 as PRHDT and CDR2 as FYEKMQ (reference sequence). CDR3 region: CASSPRGAIYNEQFF. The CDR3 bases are TGTGCCAGCAGCCCAAGGGGGGCAATCTACAATGAGCAGTTCTTC.

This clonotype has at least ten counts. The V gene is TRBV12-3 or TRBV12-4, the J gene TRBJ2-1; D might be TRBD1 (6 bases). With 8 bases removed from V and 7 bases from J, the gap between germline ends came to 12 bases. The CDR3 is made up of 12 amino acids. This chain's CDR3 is CASDDTGNEQFF. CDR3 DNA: TGTGCCAGCGATGATACAGGGAATGAGCAGTTCTTC.

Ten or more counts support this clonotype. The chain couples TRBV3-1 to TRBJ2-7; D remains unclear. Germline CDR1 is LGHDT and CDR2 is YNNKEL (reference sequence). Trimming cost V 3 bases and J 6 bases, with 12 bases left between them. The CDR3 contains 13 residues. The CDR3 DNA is TGTGCCAGCAGCCATGGAAAGGGTGGCGAGCAGTACTTC. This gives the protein CASSHGKGGEQYF.

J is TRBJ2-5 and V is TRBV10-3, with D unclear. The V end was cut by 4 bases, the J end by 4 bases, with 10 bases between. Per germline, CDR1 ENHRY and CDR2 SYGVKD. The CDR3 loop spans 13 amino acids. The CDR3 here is CAISAESLETQYF. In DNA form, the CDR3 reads TGTGCCATCAGTGCAGAGTCGTTAGAGACCCAGTACTTC.

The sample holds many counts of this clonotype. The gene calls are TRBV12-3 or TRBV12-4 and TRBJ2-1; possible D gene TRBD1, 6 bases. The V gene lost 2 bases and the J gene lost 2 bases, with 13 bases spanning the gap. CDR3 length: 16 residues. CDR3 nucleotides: TGTGCCAGCAGTTTATCGCGGACAGACCCCTACAATGAGCAGTTCTTC. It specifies CASSLSRTDPYNEQFF.

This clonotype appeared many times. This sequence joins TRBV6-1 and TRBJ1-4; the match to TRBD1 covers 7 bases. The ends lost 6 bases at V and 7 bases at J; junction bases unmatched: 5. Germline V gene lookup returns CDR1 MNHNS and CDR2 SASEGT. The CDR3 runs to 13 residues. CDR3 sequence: CASRQGHPEKLFF. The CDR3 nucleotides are TGTGCCAGCAGACAGGGGCATCCTGAAAAACTGTTTTTT.

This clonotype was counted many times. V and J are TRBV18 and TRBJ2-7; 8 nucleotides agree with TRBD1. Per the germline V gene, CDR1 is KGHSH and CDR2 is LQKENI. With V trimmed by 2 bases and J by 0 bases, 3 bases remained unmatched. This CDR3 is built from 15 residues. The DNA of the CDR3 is TGTGCCAGCTCACCAGGGACAGGCCACTCCTACGAGCAGTACTTC. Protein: CASSPGTGHSYEQYF.